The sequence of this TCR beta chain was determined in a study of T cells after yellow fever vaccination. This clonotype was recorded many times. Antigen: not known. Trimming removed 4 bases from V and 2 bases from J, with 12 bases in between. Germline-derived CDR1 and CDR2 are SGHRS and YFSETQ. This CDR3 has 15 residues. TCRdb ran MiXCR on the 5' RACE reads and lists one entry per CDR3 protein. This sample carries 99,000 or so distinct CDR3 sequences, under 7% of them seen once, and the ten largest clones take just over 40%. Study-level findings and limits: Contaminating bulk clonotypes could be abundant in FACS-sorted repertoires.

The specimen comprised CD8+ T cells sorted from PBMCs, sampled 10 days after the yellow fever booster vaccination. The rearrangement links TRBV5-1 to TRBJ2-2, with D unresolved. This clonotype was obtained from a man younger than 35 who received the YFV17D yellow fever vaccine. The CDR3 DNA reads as TGCGCCAGCAGCCCATTTCCGCTCAACACCGGGGAGCTGTTTTTT. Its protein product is CASSPFPLNTGELFF.